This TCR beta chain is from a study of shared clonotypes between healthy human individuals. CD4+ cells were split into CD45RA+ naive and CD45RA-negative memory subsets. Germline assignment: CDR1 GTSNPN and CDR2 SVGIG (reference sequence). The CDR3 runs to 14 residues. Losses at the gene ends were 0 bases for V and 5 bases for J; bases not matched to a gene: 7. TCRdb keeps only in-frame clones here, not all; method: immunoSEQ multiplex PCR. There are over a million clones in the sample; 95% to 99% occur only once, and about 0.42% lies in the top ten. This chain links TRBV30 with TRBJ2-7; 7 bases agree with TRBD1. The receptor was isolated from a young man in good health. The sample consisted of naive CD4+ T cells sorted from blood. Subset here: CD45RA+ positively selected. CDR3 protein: CAWSVRRGINEQYF. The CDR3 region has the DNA TGTGCCTGGAGTGTACGCAGGGGGATCAACGAGCAGTACTTC. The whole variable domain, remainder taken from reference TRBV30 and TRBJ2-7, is SQTIHQWPATLVQPVGSPLSLECTVEGTSNPNLYWYRQAAGRGLQLLFYSVGIGQISSEVPQNLSASRPQDRQFILSSKKLLLSDSGFYLCAWSVRRGINEQYFGPGTRLTVT.